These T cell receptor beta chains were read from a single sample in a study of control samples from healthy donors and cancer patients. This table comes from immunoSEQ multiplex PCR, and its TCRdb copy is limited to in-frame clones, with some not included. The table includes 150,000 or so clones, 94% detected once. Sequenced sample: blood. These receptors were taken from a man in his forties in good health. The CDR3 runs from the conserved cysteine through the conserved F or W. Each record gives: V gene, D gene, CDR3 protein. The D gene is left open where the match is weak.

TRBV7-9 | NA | CASSPTREESPLHF
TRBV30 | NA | CAWRAGMGQTEAFF
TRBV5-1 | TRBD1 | CASRTGSGYEQYF
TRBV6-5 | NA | CASGWVQGYTF
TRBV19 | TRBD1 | CASSTDRVNNSPLHF
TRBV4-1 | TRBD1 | CASSQLGTDYGYTF
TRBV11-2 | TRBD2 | CASSHLAGGGEQYF
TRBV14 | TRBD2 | CASSQVGLASRDEQYF
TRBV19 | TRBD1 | CASTLGQGRQNTEAFF
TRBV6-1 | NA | CASSESGGLNTEAFF
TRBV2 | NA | CASSSRETNYGYTF
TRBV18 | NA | CASSKQETQYF
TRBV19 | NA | CASAWGSSYEQYF
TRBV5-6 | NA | CASSPGQNSYEQYF
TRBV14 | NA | CGTRDSACNSYNEQFF
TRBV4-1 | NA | CASSQDLPIPQPQHF
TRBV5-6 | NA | CASSPQGYVGNTEAFF
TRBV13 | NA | CASSLDPGTEQYF
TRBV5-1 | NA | CASSLVGARNEQFF
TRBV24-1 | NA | CATSDSRDSTDTQYF
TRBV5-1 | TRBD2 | CASSAGTSSIRTDTQYF
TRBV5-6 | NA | CASSYIQGPHGYTF
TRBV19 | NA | CASSTRDSPLHF
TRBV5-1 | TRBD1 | CASSVGTGANSPLHF
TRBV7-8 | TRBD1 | CASTLEGQPNEKLFF
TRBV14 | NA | CASSQALLGGYGYTF
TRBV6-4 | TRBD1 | CASSGTGDTGELFF
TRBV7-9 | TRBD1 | CAFRRGLSGELFF
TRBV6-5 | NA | CASNKQGRATGELFF
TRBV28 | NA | CASREPNYGYTF
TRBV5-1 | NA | CASSLTGNTEAFF
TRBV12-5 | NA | CASGLVLRQEGNEQFF
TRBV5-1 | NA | CASSLTGDGNQPQHF
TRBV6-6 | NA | CASSPQGSGNTIYF
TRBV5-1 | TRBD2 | CASSLKTSKETQYF
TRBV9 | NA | CASSVGQGTSTDTQYF
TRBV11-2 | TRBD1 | CASSRQGLDEQYF
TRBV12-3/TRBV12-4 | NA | CASSLIGQTQYF
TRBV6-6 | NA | CASFQGVNQPQHF
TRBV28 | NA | CASQGWVNEQFF
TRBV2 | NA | CASSEGFSRTNQPQHF
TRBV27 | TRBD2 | CASSSGTSGGAGQFF
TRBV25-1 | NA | CASSELRTPGLSPLHF
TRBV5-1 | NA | CASSKDVRGYTF
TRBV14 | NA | CASSQEIGNSPLHF
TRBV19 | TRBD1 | CASSFGTVSTNEKLFF
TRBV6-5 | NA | CASSYSTAIGLYGYTF
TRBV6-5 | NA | CASAKPTPNTEAFF
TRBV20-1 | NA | CSAGSGWEQYF
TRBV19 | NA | CASSIVGNQPQHF
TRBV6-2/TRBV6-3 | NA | CASSYSSMRVGNEQFF
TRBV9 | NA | CASSVDLGSPYEQYF
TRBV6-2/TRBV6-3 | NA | CASSPSRGGGANVLTF
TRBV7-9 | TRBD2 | CASSPGLAEAGELFF
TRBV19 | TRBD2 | CASSANGGGAGELFF